A single T cell receptor beta chain is shown here with its context. 13 Jbeta primers and 60 Vbeta primers were used for the PCR. This table comes from immunoSEQ multiplex PCR, and its TCRdb copy is limited to in-frame clones, with some not included. The data hold 150,000 to 200,000 clones, with almost 80% observed a single time. The source of the sample is a study of cytomegalovirus exposure and HLA in healthy donors. The CDR3 runs to 17 residues. Trimming removed 4 bases from V and 6 bases from J; junction bases left unmatched: 8. Sample: PBMCs. This rearrangement joins TRBV23-1 to TRBJ2-1; 14 nucleotides line up with TRBD2. TRBV23-1 is reported as an ORF; its role is uncertain. This clonotype originated in a male donor in good health and CMV-seronegative. The CDR3, as DNA: TGCGCCAGCAGTCGAAATCCGACTAGCGGGAGGGTCAATGAGCAGTTCTTC. It codes for CASSRNPTSGRVNEQFF.